This T cell receptor beta chain was captured by sequencing in a study of spatial heterogeneity in lung cancer. Broader study findings: The number of expanded tumor alpha and beta chains correlated with mutation number.

Time point in this sample: sample taken at primary tumor resection. Using its own MiXCR run on the 5' RACE reads, TCRdb lists one record per CDR3 protein. The sample consists of some 6,500 distinct CDR3 sequences, 14% of them appearing once. In germline, CDR1 is DFQATT, CDR2 SNEGSKA (reference sequence). CDR3 size: 18 residues. V was pared by 0 bases and J by 0 bases, with 10 bases of the junction left unmatched. Relative to its sample, this clonotype is medium-sized. Its target is unknown. The TCR originated in a male donor with early-stage non-small cell lung cancer. This material consisted of lung tumor tissue, taken at surgery. The V gene is TRBV20-1, the J gene TRBJ2-7, with TRBD2 matching 11 bases. CDR3 sequence: CSARDFGTSGPSSYEQYF. The CDR3 DNA sequence: TGCAGTGCTAGAGATTTTGGGACTAGCGGTCCGAGCTCCTACGAGCAGTACTTC.